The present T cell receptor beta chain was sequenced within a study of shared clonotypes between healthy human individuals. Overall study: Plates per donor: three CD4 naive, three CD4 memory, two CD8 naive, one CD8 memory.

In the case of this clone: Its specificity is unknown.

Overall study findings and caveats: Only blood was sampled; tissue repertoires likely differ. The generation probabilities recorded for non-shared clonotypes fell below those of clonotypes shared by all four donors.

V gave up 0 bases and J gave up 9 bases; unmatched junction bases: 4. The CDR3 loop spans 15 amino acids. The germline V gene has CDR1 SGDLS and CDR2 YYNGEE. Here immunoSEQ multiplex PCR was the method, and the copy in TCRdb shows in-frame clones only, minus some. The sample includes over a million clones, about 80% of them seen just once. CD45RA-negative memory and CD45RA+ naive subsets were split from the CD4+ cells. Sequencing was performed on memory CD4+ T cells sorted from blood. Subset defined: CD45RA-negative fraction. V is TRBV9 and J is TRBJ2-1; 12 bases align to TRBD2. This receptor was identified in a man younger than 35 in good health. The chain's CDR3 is CASSVGLAGDFEQFF. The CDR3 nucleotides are TGTGCCAGCAGCGTAGGACTAGCGGGGGACTTTGAGCAGTTCTTC.